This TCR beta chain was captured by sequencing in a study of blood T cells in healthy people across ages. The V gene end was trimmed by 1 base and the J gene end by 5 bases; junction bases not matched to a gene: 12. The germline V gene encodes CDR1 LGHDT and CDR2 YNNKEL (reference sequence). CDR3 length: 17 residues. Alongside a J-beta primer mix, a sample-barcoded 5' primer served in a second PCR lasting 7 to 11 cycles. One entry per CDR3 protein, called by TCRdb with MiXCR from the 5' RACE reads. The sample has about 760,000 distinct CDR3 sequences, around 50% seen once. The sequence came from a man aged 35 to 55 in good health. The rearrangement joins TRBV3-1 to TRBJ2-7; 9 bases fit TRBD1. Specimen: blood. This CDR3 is CASSQGIARGTGHEQYF. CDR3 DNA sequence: TGTGCCAGCAGCCAAGGGATTGCACGGGGGACAGGGCACGAGCAGTACTTC.